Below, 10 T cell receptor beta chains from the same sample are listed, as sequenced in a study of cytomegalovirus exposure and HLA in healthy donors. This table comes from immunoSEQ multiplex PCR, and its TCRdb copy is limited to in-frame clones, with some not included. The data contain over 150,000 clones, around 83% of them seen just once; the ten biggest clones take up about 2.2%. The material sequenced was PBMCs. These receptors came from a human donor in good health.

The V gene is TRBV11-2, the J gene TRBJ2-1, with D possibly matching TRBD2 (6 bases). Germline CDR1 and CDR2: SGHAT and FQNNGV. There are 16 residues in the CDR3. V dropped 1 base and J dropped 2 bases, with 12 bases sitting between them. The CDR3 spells CASSLVRGSTYNEQFF. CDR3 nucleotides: TGTGCCAGCAGCTTAGTGCGGGGTAGTACCTACAATGAGCAGTTCTTC.

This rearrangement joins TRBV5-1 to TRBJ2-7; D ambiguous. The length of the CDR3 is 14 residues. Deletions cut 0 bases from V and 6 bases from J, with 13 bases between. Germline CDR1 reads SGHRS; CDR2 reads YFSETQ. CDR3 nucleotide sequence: TGCGCCAGCAGCTTGGGACACGTACAATCCGAGCAGTACTTC. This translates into CASSLGHVQSEQYF.

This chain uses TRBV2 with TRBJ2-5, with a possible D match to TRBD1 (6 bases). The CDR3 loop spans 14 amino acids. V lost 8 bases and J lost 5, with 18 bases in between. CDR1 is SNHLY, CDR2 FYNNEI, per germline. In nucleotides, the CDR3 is TGTGCCAGCTTAAGCTCCGCCCAGGGGGAGACCCAGTACTTC. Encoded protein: CASLSSAQGETQYF.

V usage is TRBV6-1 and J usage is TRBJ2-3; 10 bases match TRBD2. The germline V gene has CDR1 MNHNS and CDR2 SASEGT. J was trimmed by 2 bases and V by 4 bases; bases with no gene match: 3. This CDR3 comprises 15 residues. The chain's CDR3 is CASSGTSGFTDTQYF. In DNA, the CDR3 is TGTGCCAGCAGTGGGACTAGCGGCTTCACAGATACGCAGTATTTT.

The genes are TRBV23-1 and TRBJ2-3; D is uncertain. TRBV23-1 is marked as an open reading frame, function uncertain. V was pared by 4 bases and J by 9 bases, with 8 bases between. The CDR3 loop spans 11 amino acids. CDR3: CASSRGSTQYF. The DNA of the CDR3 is TGCGCCAGCAGTCGAGGTTCCACGCAGTATTTT.

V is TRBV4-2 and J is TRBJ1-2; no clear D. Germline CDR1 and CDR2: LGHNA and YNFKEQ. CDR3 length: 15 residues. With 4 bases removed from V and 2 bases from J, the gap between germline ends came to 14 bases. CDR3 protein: CASSRTRTANYGYTF. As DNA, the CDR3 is TGTGCCAGCAGCCGGACTCGGACGGCGAACTATGGCTACACCTTC.

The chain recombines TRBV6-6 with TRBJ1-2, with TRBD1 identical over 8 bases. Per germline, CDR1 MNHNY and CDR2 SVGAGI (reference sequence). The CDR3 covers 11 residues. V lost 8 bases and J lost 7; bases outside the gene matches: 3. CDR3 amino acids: CASGTGGGYTF. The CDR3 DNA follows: TGTGCCAGCGGAACAGGGGGTGGCTACACCTTC.

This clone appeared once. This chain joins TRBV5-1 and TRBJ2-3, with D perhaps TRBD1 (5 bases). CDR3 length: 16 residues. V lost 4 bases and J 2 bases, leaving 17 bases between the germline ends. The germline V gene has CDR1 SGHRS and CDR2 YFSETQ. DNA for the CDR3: TGCGCCAGCAGCCCCCTTGGGGCAGTTAACACAGATACGCAGTATTTT. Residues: CASSPLGAVNTDTQYF.

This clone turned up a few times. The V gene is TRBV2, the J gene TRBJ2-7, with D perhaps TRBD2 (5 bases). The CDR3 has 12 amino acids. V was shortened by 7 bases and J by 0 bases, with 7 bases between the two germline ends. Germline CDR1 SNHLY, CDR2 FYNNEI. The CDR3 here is CASKRDSYEQYF. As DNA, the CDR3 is TGTGCCAGCAAGAGGGACTCCTACGAGCAGTACTTC.

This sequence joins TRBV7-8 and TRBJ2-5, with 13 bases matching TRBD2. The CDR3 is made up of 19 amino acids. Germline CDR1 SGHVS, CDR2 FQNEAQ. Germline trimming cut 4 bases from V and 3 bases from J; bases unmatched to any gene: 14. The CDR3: CASSSSKLAGGRHKETQYF. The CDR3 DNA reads TGTGCCAGCAGCTCCTCGAAACTAGCGGGGGGGCGACATAAAGAGACCCAGTACTTC.